A single sample is the source of the 16 T cell receptor beta chains below, sequenced in a study of spatial heterogeneity in lung cancer. Findings and limits, study-wide: Expanded intratumoral alpha and beta TCR counts tracked tumor mutation counts.

TCRdb re-called the 5' RACE reads through MiXCR, storing one row per CDR3 protein. The sample carries more than 20,000 distinct CDR3 sequences, about 2.7% recorded once. These receptors' antigens are unknown. The sample's time point: sample taken at primary tumor resection. The sample in question was lung tumor tissue, obtained at surgery. The receptors come from a male donor with early-stage non-small cell lung cancer.

This clonotype has a handful of counts. This sequence joins TRBV30 and TRBJ2-7; 9 bases map to TRBD1. J gave up 0 bases and V 0 bases, and 3 bases lay outside the gene matches. Germline values: CDR1 GTSNPN, CDR2 SVGIG (reference sequence). The CDR3 covers 15 residues. CDR3 protein: CAWSVPGQGSYEQYF. CDR3 nucleotide sequence: TGTGCCTGGAGTGTCCCGGGACAGGGCTCCTACGAGCAGTACTTC.

This clonotype was recorded many times. The genes are TRBV28 and TRBJ2-7, with D possibly TRBD1 on 6 matching bases. Germline values: CDR1 MDHEN, CDR2 SYDVKM. This CDR3 is built from 14 residues. V gave up 6 bases and J gave up 2 bases, with 14 bases separating them. DNA for the CDR3: TGTGCCAGCAGACTCGCGCAGGGGACCTACGAGCAGTACTTC. Translation: CASRLAQGTYEQYF.

There are many counts of this clonotype. The J gene is TRBJ1-3, the V gene TRBV24-1, with 7 positions matching TRBD1. This CDR3 has 16 amino acids. Germline V lookup: CDR1 KGHDR, CDR2 SFDVKD. J lost 1 base, V lost 7 bases, and 9 bases had no gene match. The CDR3, as DNA: TGTGCCACCAGGAGGGACAGCTTCCCTTCTGGAAACACCATATATTTT. It yields the protein CATRRDSFPSGNTIYF.

In its sample, this clonotype was seen many times. V usage is TRBV27 and J usage is TRBJ2-7, with 9 bases lining up with TRBD1. V gave up 0 bases and J gave up 5 bases; unmatched junction bases: 5. This CDR3 has 15 amino acids. Germline lookup yields CDR1 MNHEY and CDR2 SMNVEV (reference sequence). The CDR3 bases are TGTGCCAGCAGTTTATCGGGGACAGGGAGGCACGAGCAGTACTTC. This gives the protein CASSLSGTGRHEQYF.

This clonotype was seen repeatedly, ten times or more. The chain links TRBV12-3 or TRBV12-4 to TRBJ2-3; 9 nucleotides match TRBD1. The ends lost 6 bases at V and 7 bases at J; junction bases unmatched: 5. The CDR3 spans 13 residues. This CDR3 is CASRWTGDNTQYF. In nucleotides, the CDR3 is TGTGCCAGCAGGTGGACAGGGGACAATACGCAGTATTTT.

This clonotype was recorded many times. This chain connects TRBV4-3 to TRBJ2-1; TRBD2 aligns across 7 bases. The length of the CDR3 is 14 residues. Unmatched junction bases numbered 3, after V lost 0 bases and J lost 7 bases. The germline CDR1 and CDR2 sequences are LGHNA and YSLEER. CDR3 coding DNA: TGCGCCAGCAGCCAAGATTGGACTAGTAATGAGCAGTTCTTC. This sequence encodes CASSQDWTSNEQFF.

This clonotype showed up many times. The rearrangement links TRBV29-1 to TRBJ2-7, with a possible D match to TRBD1 (5 bases). The CDR3 is 12 residues long. The ends were cut back, 4 bases at V and 3 bases at J, with 10 bases in the middle. Germline V gene sequence: CDR1 SQVTM, CDR2 ANQGSEA. CDR3: CSVGQTFYEQYF. The CDR3 bases are TGCAGCGTTGGACAGACCTTCTACGAGCAGTACTTC.

This clonotype has at least ten counts. The CDR3 loop reads CASSPSPAFYNEQFF. The CDR3 region has the DNA TGTGCCAGCAGCCCAAGTCCAGCTTTCTACAATGAGCAGTTCTTC. The chain joins TRBV11-2 to TRBJ2-1; D gene uncertain. The CDR3 covers 15 residues. The V gene's germline CDR1 is SGHAT and CDR2 FQNNGV. The ends were cut back, 5 bases at V and 3 bases at J, with 14 bases in the middle.

In this sample, this clonotype turned up many times. The V and J genes are TRBV27 and TRBJ2-1; 10 bases map to TRBD2. The CDR3 covers 15 residues. Trimming removed 0 bases from V and 9 bases from J; junction bases left unmatched: 5. CDR1 and CDR2 from the germline V gene are MNHEY and SMNVEV (reference sequence). CDR3: CASSLSGSGRSEQFF. Here the CDR3 DNA reads TGTGCCAGCAGTTTATCGGGTAGCGGGAGGTCTGAGCAGTTCTTC.

The rearrangement links TRBV18 to TRBJ2-7, with 9 bases lining up with TRBD1. Germline assignment: CDR1 KGHSH and CDR2 LQKENI. J gave up 6 bases and V 6 bases, and 6 bases lay outside the gene matches. The CDR3 has 13 residues. CDR3 sequence reads: CASSNRDRAEQYF. DNA of the CDR3: TGTGCCAGCTCCAACCGGGACAGGGCCGAGCAGTACTTC.

This clonotype was detected many times. The chain employs TRBV24-1 and TRBJ2-5; 9 bases align to TRBD2. The trim removed 2 bases at V and 5 bases at J, leaving 2 bases unmatched. The CDR3 runs 14 residues. Per germline, CDR1 KGHDR and CDR2 SFDVKD. The CDR3 here is CATSDSSGMETQYF. The CDR3 DNA reads as TGTGCCACCAGTGATTCTAGCGGGATGGAGACCCAGTACTTC.

Ten or more counts support this clonotype. This chain uses TRBV9 with TRBJ2-3, with TRBD2 matching 7 bases. The germline V gene encodes CDR1 SGDLS and CDR2 YYNGEE. After removal of 0 bases from V and 5 bases from J, the junction contained 6 bases not matched to a gene. The CDR3 is made up of 15 amino acids. The CDR3 DNA is TGTGCCAGCAGCGTAGAAGGCGGGAGTAGAGATACGCAGTATTTT. Amino acids: CASSVEGGSRDTQYF.

This clonotype is classed as medium-sized. This chain uses TRBV7-8 with TRBJ2-4; D unclear. V was shortened by 11 bases and J by 2 bases, with 16 bases between the two germline ends. Looked up from germline, CDR1 is SGHVS and CDR2 is FQNEAQ. The CDR3 contains 14 residues. CDR3 bases: TGTGCCTGTACGGTGGGGTCCACCAAAAACATTCAGTACTTC. Its translation is CACTVGSTKNIQYF.

This clonotype has a count of ten or more. Written as DNA, the CDR3 is TGTGCCAGCAGCTTAGAAGGACTAGCAGTTACCTACGAGCAGTACTTC. This encodes CASSLEGLAVTYEQYF. The chain has TRBV7-9 and TRBJ2-7; 8 bases are a match to TRBD2. The germline gives CDR1 SEHNR, CDR2 FQNEAQ (reference sequence). The CDR3 length is 16 residues. J was trimmed by 2 bases and V by 1 base; bases with no gene match: 7.

This clonotype appeared many times. This chain joins TRBV6-4 and TRBJ1-1, with a tentative D call TRBD1 (6 bases). Germline CDR1 MRHNA, CDR2 SNTAGT. Trimming left V 2 bases short and J 5 bases short, with 12 bases between. The CDR3 is 14 amino acids. CDR3 residues: CASSDTSRGTEAFF. Written as DNA, the CDR3 is TGTGCCAGCAGTGACACCTCCAGGGGTACTGAAGCTTTCTTT.

This clonotype was picked up many times. Here the CDR3 reads CASRLRGGTDTQYF. The CDR3 region has the DNA TGTGCCAGCAGATTGCGGGGGGGCACAGATACGCAGTATTTT. The chain is built from TRBV12-3 or TRBV12-4 and TRBJ2-3; 8 nucleotides match TRBD2. V gave up 6 bases and J gave up 1 base; unmatched junction bases: 3. The CDR3 loop spans 14 amino acids.